This T cell receptor (beta chain) was obtained from a study of technical replicates of blood from a handful of donors. This table comes from immunoSEQ multiplex PCR, and its TCRdb copy is limited to in-frame clones, with some not included. The data show roughly 80,000 clones, about nine tenths seen once. V lost 6 bases and J 4 bases, leaving 14 bases between the germline ends. Germline V gene data show CDR1 as SNHLY and CDR2 as FYNNEI. This CDR3 has 14 amino acids. The sequencing input was T cells isolated from PBMCs. The TCR was taken from a human donor in good health. The chain employs TRBV2 and TRBJ2-3; D is undetermined. The CDR3 region has the DNA TGTGCCAGCAGCGCAAGAGCGTCCGCAGATACGCAGTATTTT. Amino acid sequence: CASSARASADTQYF.